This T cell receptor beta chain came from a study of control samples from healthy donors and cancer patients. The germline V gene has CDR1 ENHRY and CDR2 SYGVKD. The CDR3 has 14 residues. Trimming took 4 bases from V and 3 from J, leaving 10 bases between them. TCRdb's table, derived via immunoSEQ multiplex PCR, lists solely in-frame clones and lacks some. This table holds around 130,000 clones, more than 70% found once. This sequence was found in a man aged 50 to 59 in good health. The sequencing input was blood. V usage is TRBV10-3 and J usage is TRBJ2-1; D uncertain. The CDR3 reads CAISASLDYNEQFF. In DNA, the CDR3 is TGTGCCATCAGTGCGAGCTTAGACTACAATGAGCAGTTCTTC.